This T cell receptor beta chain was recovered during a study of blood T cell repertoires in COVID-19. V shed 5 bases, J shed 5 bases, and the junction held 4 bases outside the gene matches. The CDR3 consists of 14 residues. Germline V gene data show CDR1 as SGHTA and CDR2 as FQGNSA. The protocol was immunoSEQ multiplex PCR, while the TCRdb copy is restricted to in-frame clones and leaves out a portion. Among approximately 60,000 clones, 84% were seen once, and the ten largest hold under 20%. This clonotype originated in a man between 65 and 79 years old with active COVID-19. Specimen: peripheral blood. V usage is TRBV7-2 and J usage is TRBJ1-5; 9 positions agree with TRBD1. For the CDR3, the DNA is TGTGCCAGCAGCCCCAGGACAGGGGATCAGCCCCAGCATTTT. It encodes CASSPRTGDQPQHF.